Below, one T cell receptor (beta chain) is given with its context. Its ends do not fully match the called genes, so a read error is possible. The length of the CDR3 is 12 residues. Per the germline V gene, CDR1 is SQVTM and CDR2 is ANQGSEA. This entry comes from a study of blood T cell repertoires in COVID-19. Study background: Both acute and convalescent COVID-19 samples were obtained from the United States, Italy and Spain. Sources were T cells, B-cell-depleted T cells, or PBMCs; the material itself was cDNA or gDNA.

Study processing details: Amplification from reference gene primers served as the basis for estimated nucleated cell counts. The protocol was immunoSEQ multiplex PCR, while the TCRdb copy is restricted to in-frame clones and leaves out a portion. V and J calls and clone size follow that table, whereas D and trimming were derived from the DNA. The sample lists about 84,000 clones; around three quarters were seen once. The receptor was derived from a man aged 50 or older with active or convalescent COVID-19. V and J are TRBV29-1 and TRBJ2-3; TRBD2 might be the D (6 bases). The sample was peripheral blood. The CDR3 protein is CNVSTGADTQYF. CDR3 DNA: TGCAACGTTTCCACGGGGGCAGATACGCAGTATTTT.